The 28 T cell receptor beta chains listed next were all sequenced from one sample in a study of blood T cell repertoires in COVID-19. Produced via immunoSEQ multiplex PCR; TCRdb's table is partial and in-frame only. The table has roughly 200,000 clones, 70% to 90% seen once. Sequencing was done on a sample of peripheral blood. The receptors shown here come from a person aged 70 to 85 with COVID-19, enrolled during active disease.

The chain carries TRBV14 and TRBJ2-3; TRBD2 aligns across 7 bases. V lost 6 bases and J lost 4; bases outside the gene matches: 10. There are 15 residues in the CDR3. Germline CDR1 and CDR2: SGHDN and FVKESK. The CDR3 is CASSKRGIRADTQYF. Here the CDR3 DNA reads TGTGCCAGCAGTAAGCGGGGTATTAGGGCAGATACGCAGTATTTT.

CDR3 DNA sequence: TGTGCCAGCAGTTACTCCAGCCAGGGGGCTAAGTACGAGCAGTACTTC. Its protein product is CASSYSSQGAKYEQYF. The J gene is TRBJ2-7, the V gene TRBV6-2 or TRBV6-3; 8 nucleotides line up with TRBD1. Trimming cost V 0 bases and J 4 bases; bases outside gene matches: 8. The CDR3 spans 16 residues. Germline assignment: CDR1 MNHEY and CDR2 SVGEGT.

The chain links TRBV27 to TRBJ2-7; tentatively, D is TRBD1 (5 bases). The CDR3 runs to 12 residues. V dropped 6 bases and J dropped 3 bases, with 9 bases sitting between them. Germline V gene sequence: CDR1 MNHEY, CDR2 SMNVEV (reference sequence). This CDR3 is CASSQTGYEQYF. In DNA, the CDR3 is TGTGCCAGCAGCCAAACAGGCTACGAGCAGTACTTC.

This rearrangement joins TRBV18 to TRBJ2-2, with D possibly TRBD2 on 5 matching bases. Trimming left V 5 bases short and J 7 bases short, with 11 bases between. CDR3 length: 13 amino acids. Germline V gene lookup returns CDR1 KGHSH and CDR2 LQKENI. CDR3 loop: CASSGNRDGELFF. CDR3 DNA sequence: TGTGCCAGCTCAGGAAATCGGGACGGGGAGCTGTTTTTT.

V usage is TRBV11-3 and J usage is TRBJ1-1; the D gene is possibly TRBD1 (6 bases). Germline V CDR1 and CDR2: SGHNT, YENEEA. CDR3 length: 16 residues. Trimming left V 5 bases short and J 5 bases short, with 21 bases between. CDR3 coding DNA: TGTGCCAGCAGCCCCGCTGGGGGGGCAACGGAGACTGAAGCTTTCTTT. Its protein is CASSPAGGATETEAFF.

The chain links TRBV7-2 to TRBJ2-1; D is perhaps TRBD1 (6 bases). The V gene's germline CDR1 is SGHTA and CDR2 FQGNSA. The V gene lost 4 bases and the J gene lost 1 base, with 11 bases spanning the gap. The CDR3 runs 15 residues. As DNA, the CDR3 is TGTGCCAGCAGCTCAACCGGGACATCCTACAATGAGCAGTTCTTC. Its protein product is CASSSTGTSYNEQFF.

J is TRBJ2-1 and V is TRBV10-3, with a weak D call TRBD2 (6 bases). The CDR3 runs 15 residues. Germline loops: CDR1 ENHRY, CDR2 SYGVKD. V gave up 8 bases and J gave up 7 bases, with 21 bases separating them. CDR3: CAILTLSGDSNEQFF. The DNA for the CDR3 is TGTGCCATCCTTACGTTGTCGGGAGACTCTAATGAGCAGTTCTTC.

J is TRBJ1-2 and V is TRBV5-3; 8 bases are shared with TRBD1. TRBV5-3 is labeled an ORF, and its function is uncertain. V shed 5 bases and J 4 bases; nucleotides not matched to a gene: 19. This CDR3 has 18 residues. The CDR3 reads CARSKRMRTGSAFYGYTF. The CDR3 nucleotides are TGTGCCAGAAGTAAACGAATGAGGACAGGGAGCGCATTCTATGGCTACACCTTC.

The chain uses TRBV18 and TRBJ1-3; D not resolved. Germline CDR1 is KGHSH and CDR2 is LQKENI. With 2 bases removed from V and 4 bases from J, the gap between germline ends came to 9 bases. This CDR3 is built from 14 residues. The CDR3 sequence is CASSPDPGGNTIYF. CDR3 coding DNA: TGTGCCAGCTCACCAGATCCGGGAGGAAACACCATATATTTT.

This rearrangement joins TRBV5-1 to TRBJ2-3; TRBD2 agrees at 14 bases. The CDR3 is made up of 18 amino acids. Looked up from germline, CDR1 is SGHRS and CDR2 is YFSETQ. The trim removed 5 bases at V and 0 bases at J, leaving 8 bases unmatched. DNA for the CDR3: TGCGCCAGCAGACTCCAAGGGACTAGCGGGAGAAGCACAGATACGCAGTATTTT. This gives the protein CASRLQGTSGRSTDTQYF.

The genes are TRBV11-1 and TRBJ2-7; TRBD1 matches at 8 bases. Germline V gene sequence: CDR1 SGHAT, CDR2 FQDESV (reference sequence). The junction had 6 bases not matched to a gene; V was cut back by 4 bases and J by 4 bases. This CDR3 is built from 14 residues. CDR3: CASSSHGQGYEQYF. CDR3 bases: TGTGCCAGCAGCTCCCATGGACAGGGTTACGAGCAGTACTTC. The full variable domain, with the rest looked up from reference TRBV11-1 and TRBJ2-7, is EAEVAQSPRYKITEKSQAVAFWCDPISGHATLYWYRQILGQGPELLVQFQDESVVDDSQLPKDRFSAERLKGVDSTLKIQPAELGDSAMYLCASSSHGQGYEQYFGPGTRLTVT.

This clone appeared a single time. This chain connects TRBV4-1 to TRBJ2-1; 12 bases are a match to TRBD2. The V segment lost 4 bases and the J segment 5 bases; nucleotides outside the gene matches: 6. Germline-derived CDR1 and CDR2 are MGHRA and YSYEKL. The CDR3 is made up of 16 amino acids. The CDR3 nucleotides read TGCGCCAGCAGCCGGGAGACTAGCGGGAGTGACAATGAGCAGTTCTTC. Translated: CASSRETSGSDNEQFF.

This clone was seen more than once but under ten times. V usage is TRBV19 and J usage is TRBJ2-2; 9 bases line up with TRBD2. This CDR3 has 18 residues. Trimming removed 6 bases from V and 2 bases from J; junction bases left unmatched: 13. The germline CDR1 and CDR2 sequences are LNHDA and SQIVND (reference sequence). The CDR3 sequence is CASRRDVAGAANTGELFF. CDR3 DNA: TGTGCCAGTAGACGCGATGTAGCGGGGGCCGCTAACACCGGGGAGCTGTTTTTT.

The chain combines TRBV27 with TRBJ2-1; weak D call: TRBD2 (6 bases). CDR1 and CDR2 from the germline V gene are MNHEY and SMNVEV (reference sequence). This CDR3 has 14 residues. V shed 0 bases and J shed 6 bases, with 9 bases lying between them. CDR3 in DNA: TGTGCCAGCAGTTTATCGATTAGCGGCAATGAGCAGTTCTTC. This sequence encodes CASSLSISGNEQFF.

V is TRBV6-5 and J is TRBJ2-1; 10 bases are shared with TRBD2. The V gene's germline CDR1 is MNHEY and CDR2 SVGAGI. Trimming removed 6 bases from V and 7 bases from J; junction bases left unmatched: 6. CDR3 length equals 14 residues. DNA of the CDR3: TGTGCCAGCAGAGTTACTAGCGGGATTAATGAGCAGTTCTTC. It specifies CASRVTSGINEQFF.

CDR3 in amino acids: CASSPTTGLGDSPLHF. The CDR3 nucleotides read TGTGCCAGCTCACCAACGACAGGGTTAGGGGATTCACCCCTCCACTTT. V usage is TRBV18 and J usage is TRBJ1-6; 7 positions match TRBD1. The trim removed 2 bases at V and 8 bases at J, leaving 9 bases unmatched. Looked up from germline, CDR1 is KGHSH and CDR2 is LQKENI. This CDR3 comprises 16 residues.

The chain recombines TRBV5-1 with TRBJ1-1; 7 bases fit TRBD1. CDR1 is SGHRS, CDR2 YFSETQ, per germline. This CDR3 comprises 14 residues. V was clipped by 4 bases and J by 5 bases; unmatched bases: 8. The CDR3, as DNA: TGCGCCAGCAGCCCCGGGACAGTCAGGACTGAAGCTTTCTTT. Translating gives CASSPGTVRTEAFF.

The chain has TRBV6-5 and TRBJ2-7; weak D call: TRBD2 (6 bases). The CDR3 is made up of 15 amino acids. The V end was cut by 0 bases, the J end by 2 bases, with 11 bases between. Germline V gene sequence: CDR1 MNHEY, CDR2 SVGAGI. This chain's CDR3 is CASSYSSGGTYEQYF. The CDR3 nucleotides are TGTGCCAGCAGTTACTCTTCTGGAGGGACCTACGAGCAGTACTTC.

This clone showed up just a few times. This chain connects TRBV9 to TRBJ1-2; D is possibly TRBD1 (5 bases). Germline V gives CDR1 SGDLS, CDR2 YYNGEE. The CDR3 runs 12 residues. V was shortened by 1 base and J by 13 bases, with 14 bases between the two germline ends. The CDR3 DNA reads TGTGCCAGCAGCGTATCGACAGACAAGATCACCTTC. Translated: CASSVSTDKITF.

V and J are TRBV21-1 and TRBJ1-4; the table's D call of TRBD1 was not tested on the DNA. TRBV21-1 corresponds to a pseudogene. This CDR3 contains 16 residues. This CDR3 is CASSKVKRDRDEKLFF. CDR3 coding DNA: TGTGCCAGCAGCAAAGTAAAGCGGGACAGGGATGAAAAACTGTTTTTT.

In nucleotides, the CDR3 is TGTGCCAGTACCCGCCCGGTGGGGTGGAGGCACTCTGGAAACACCATATATTTT. As protein: CASTRPVGWRHSGNTIYF. The chain employs TRBV19 and TRBJ1-3; D not certain. Germline V gene data show CDR1 as LNHDA and CDR2 as SQIVND (reference sequence). V gave up 7 bases and J gave up 0 bases, with 22 bases separating them. The CDR3 has 18 residues.

This clone occurred once. The chain couples TRBV24-1 to TRBJ2-7; tentatively, D is TRBD1 (6 bases). V gave up 1 base and J gave up 9 bases, with 9 bases separating them. The CDR3 spans 12 residues. Germline values: CDR1 KGHDR, CDR2 SFDVKD. DNA of the CDR3: TGTGCCACCAGTGATTTCAGGGGCGGGCAGTACTTC. Amino acids: CATSDFRGGQYF.

The gene calls are TRBV19 and TRBJ2-5; TRBD2 is a possible D gene (6 bases). There are 13 residues in the CDR3. CDR1 is LNHDA, CDR2 SQIVND, per germline (reference sequence). V lost 7 bases, J lost 7 bases, and 16 bases lay in between. In DNA form, the CDR3 reads TGTGCCAGTACGGAGACTAGGGGTGGGACCCAGTACTTC. Protein: CASTETRGGTQYF.

This clone occurred once. The chain links TRBV2 to TRBJ2-7, with TRBD2 matching over 8 bases. CDR1 and CDR2 (germline): SNHLY, FYNNEI. Trimming took 3 bases from V and 0 from J; bases not matched to a gene: 4. CDR3 length: 15 amino acids. The CDR3 sequence: CASSDTGTSSYEQYF. In nucleotides, the CDR3 is TGTGCCAGCAGTGACACCGGGACTAGCTCCTACGAGCAGTACTTC.

The genes are TRBV25-1 and TRBJ2-6; 12 bases agree with TRBD1. CDR1 MGHDK and CDR2 SYGVNS come from the germline V gene. V lost 4 bases to trimming and J lost 2 bases; unmatched junction nucleotides: 6. This CDR3 contains 18 residues. The CDR3 loop reads CASSVAGTGGPGANVLTF. CDR3 sequence (DNA): TGTGCCAGCAGTGTAGCCGGGACAGGGGGCCCTGGGGCCAACGTCCTGACTTTC. Complete variable domain (other parts from reference TRBV25-1 and TRBJ2-6): EADIYQTPRYLVIGTGKKITLECSQTMGHDKMYWYQQDPGMELHLIHYSYGVNSTEKGDLSSESTVSRIRTEHFPLTLESARPSHTSQYLCASSVAGTGGPGANVLTFGAGSRLTVL.

The rearrangement uses TRBV11-3 and TRBJ2-1; D might be TRBD2 (6 bases). Germline CDR1 and CDR2: SGHNT and YENEEA. This CDR3 has 17 residues. Trimming removed 5 bases from V and 5 bases from J, with 22 bases in between. The chain's CDR3 is CASSISQRAGPNNEQFF. CDR3 DNA sequence: TGTGCCAGCAGCATCAGCCAAAGGGCGGGACCCAACAATGAGCAGTTCTTC.

The chain uses TRBV12-3 or TRBV12-4 and TRBJ1-2, with a possible D match to TRBD1 (6 bases). V shed 6 bases and J shed 2 bases, with 10 bases lying between them. The CDR3 sequence is 13 residues long. The CDR3 here is CASSHRENYGYTF. CDR3 bases: TGTGCCAGCAGCCACAGGGAGAACTATGGCTACACCTTC.

The chain uses TRBV30 and TRBJ2-5; D ambiguous. V lost 1 base and J lost 4, with 4 bases in between. This CDR3 has 11 residues. CDR1 GTSNPN and CDR2 SVGIG come from the germline V gene (reference sequence). CDR3 residues: CAWSGRETQYF. CDR3 coding DNA: TGTGCCTGGAGTGGGAGAGAGACCCAGTACTTC.